These 26 T cell receptor beta chains came from one sample sequenced in a study of cytomegalovirus exposure and HLA in healthy donors. 60 Vbeta and 13 Jbeta primers were used in PCR. This table comes from immunoSEQ multiplex PCR, and its TCRdb copy is limited to in-frame clones, with some not included. This sample has 150,000 to 200,000 clones; around three quarters occur once, and the top ten carry 3.7%. The sequenced sample consisted of PBMCs. These receptors all come from a man in his thirties or forties in good health and CMV-seropositive.

CDR3 protein: CASSARTPDNSPLHF. As DNA, the CDR3 is TGTGCCAGCAGCGCCCGGACACCCGATAATTCACCCCTCCACTTT. The chain employs TRBV9 and TRBJ1-6, with a possible D match to TRBD1 (5 bases). Germline-derived CDR1 and CDR2 are SGDLS and YYNGEE. V was trimmed by 3 bases and J by 5 bases, leaving 12 bases between them. The CDR3 runs 15 residues.

The chain uses TRBV27 and TRBJ1-2; TRBD1 aligns across 7 bases. V lost 2 bases and J lost 6; bases outside the gene matches: 12. The germline V gene has CDR1 MNHEY and CDR2 SMNVEV (reference sequence). The CDR3 is 16 residues long. CDR3 sequence: CASSLGWGRGSDGYTF. CDR3 DNA: TGTGCCAGCAGTTTAGGGTGGGGCAGGGGGTCCGATGGCTACACCTTC.

The rearrangement joins TRBV29-1 to TRBJ2-7; the D gene is possibly TRBD1 (6 bases). The CDR3 covers 12 residues. Germline V lookup: CDR1 SQVTM, CDR2 ANQGSEA. V gave up 7 bases and J gave up 0 bases, with 10 bases separating them. The CDR3 protein is CSGGGDSYEQYF. In nucleotides, the CDR3 is TGCAGCGGTGGGGGCGACTCCTACGAGCAGTACTTC.

This sequence joins TRBV10-1 and TRBJ2-7; TRBD1 agrees at 10 bases. The V and J ends lost 4 bases and 3 bases, in that order; junction bases with no gene match: 6. CDR3 length equals 15 residues. Germline V CDR1 and CDR2: WNHNN, SYGVQD (reference sequence). The CDR3 sequence: CASSGLRDRGYEQYF. CDR3 sequence (DNA): TGCGCCAGCAGTGGCCTCCGGGACAGGGGCTACGAGCAGTACTTC.

This sequence joins TRBV5-6 and TRBJ1-3; TRBD1 is a possible D gene (5 bases). The V end was cut by 0 bases, the J end by 0 bases, with 10 bases between. Germline assignment: CDR1 SGHDT and CDR2 YYEEEE. CDR3 length: 16 amino acids. The CDR3 spells CASSLVGDNSGNTIYF. The CDR3 DNA follows: TGTGCCAGCAGCTTGGTAGGGGATAACTCTGGAAACACCATATATTTT. The full variable domain, its missing parts supplied by reference TRBV5-6 and TRBJ1-3, is DAGVTQSPTHLIKTRGQQVTLRCSPKSGHDTVSWYQQALGQGPQFIFQYYEEEERQRGNFPDRFSGHQFPNYSSELNVNALLLGDSALYLCASSLVGDNSGNTIYFGEGSWLTVV.

This clone was seen once. This chain uses TRBV2 with TRBJ2-7; 8 bases are a match to TRBD1. J gave up 5 bases and V 10 bases, and 7 bases lay outside the gene matches. The CDR3 contains 12 residues. The germline gives CDR1 SNHLY, CDR2 FYNNEI. The CDR3 loop reads CANGQGTDEQYF. In nucleotides, the CDR3 is TGTGCCAACGGACAGGGTACCGACGAGCAGTACTTC.

The chain joins TRBV30 to TRBJ1-5; TRBD1 might be the D (5 bases). This CDR3 contains 15 residues. The germline V and J ends were trimmed by 3 bases and 2 bases, with 14 bases remaining between them. Germline lookup yields CDR1 GTSNPN and CDR2 SVGIG (reference sequence). CDR3 in DNA: TGTGCCTGGAGAGCTAGGGGACTTGGCAATCAGCCCCAGCATTTT. This translates into CAWRARGLGNQPQHF.

This clone came up a few times. The rearrangement links TRBV30 to TRBJ2-7; perhaps TRBD2 as D (5 bases). The CDR3 extends over 13 amino acids. Trimming shortened V by 4 bases and J by 0 bases, and 10 bases separated the two germline ends. CDR1 and CDR2 from the germline V gene are GTSNPN and SVGIG (reference sequence). The CDR3 bases are TGTGCCTGGAAGTCCACTAGCTCCTACGAGCAGTACTTC. This codes for CAWKSTSSYEQYF.

The gene calls are TRBV7-2 and TRBJ2-1; a possible D gene is TRBD2 (6 bases). This CDR3 region has 16 residues. The V and J ends lost 5 bases and 1 base respectively, with 15 bases between them. The germline V gene has CDR1 SGHTA and CDR2 FQGNSA. CDR3: CASSPGPGVSYNEQFF. For the CDR3, the DNA is TGTGCCAGCAGCCCCGGCCCGGGGGTGTCCTACAATGAGCAGTTCTTC.

The table lists this clone with a count of one. V is TRBV11-2 and J is TRBJ2-3; D perhaps matches TRBD1 (6 bases). The CDR3 runs to 11 residues. The V and J ends lost 5 bases and 6 bases respectively, with 6 bases between them. The germline V gene encodes CDR1 SGHAT and CDR2 FQNNGV. The CDR3 nucleotides are TGTGCCAGCAGCCAGGGGGATACGCAGTATTTT. Translating it yields CASSQGDTQYF.

This clone was counted once. The chain uses TRBV6-1 and TRBJ1-5, with a weak D call TRBD1 (5 bases). CDR1 and CDR2 (germline): MNHNS, SASEGT. Trimming stripped 6 bases from V and 5 bases from J, with 17 bases between. The CDR3 contains 15 residues. CDR3 protein: CASSETPTGDQPQHF. The CDR3, as DNA: TGTGCCAGCAGCGAGACCCCGACGGGGGATCAGCCCCAGCATTTT.

There are a few counts of this clone. The V and J genes are TRBV6-1 and TRBJ1-6; D perhaps matches TRBD1 (5 bases). Trimming removed 2 bases at V and 5 bases at J, with 16 bases between. The CDR3 contains 17 residues. CDR1 is MNHNS and CDR2 is SASEGT in the germline V gene. This CDR3 reads CASSEKAAGIDNSPLHF. CDR3 bases: TGTGCCAGCAGTGAAAAGGCGGCAGGGATCGATAATTCACCCCTCCACTTT.

This chain connects TRBV25-1 to TRBJ2-3; TRBD1 agrees at 8 bases. Germline V gene data show CDR1 as MGHDK and CDR2 as SYGVNS. The CDR3 is 18 amino acids. The trim removed 8 bases at V and 3 bases at J, leaving 19 bases unmatched. The CDR3 region has the DNA TGTGCCAGCTCAGTGAATAGCGTCGCAGGGGGCGATACAGATACGCAGTATTTT. Translated: CASSVNSVAGGDTDTQYF.

This chain joins TRBV7-9 and TRBJ2-2, with TRBD2 matching 11 bases. The V gene's germline CDR1 is SEHNR and CDR2 FQNEAQ (reference sequence). The J segment lost 5 bases and the V segment lost 4 bases, leaving 9 bases of the junction unmatched. CDR3 length: 17 amino acids. The CDR3 coding sequence is TGTGCCAGCAGCTCCGGGACTAGCGGTCTGAGGACCGGGGAGCTGTTTTTT. Its translation is CASSSGTSGLRTGELFF.

The chain couples TRBV4-1 to TRBJ2-1; 7 bases match TRBD1. CDR1 is MGHRA and CDR2 is YSYEKL in the germline V gene. Unmatched junction bases numbered 7, after V lost 6 bases and J lost 5 bases. This CDR3 is built from 14 residues. CDR3 nucleotide sequence: TGCGCCAGCAGAAACCGGGACAGAGACAATGAGCAGTTCTTC. This translates into CASRNRDRDNEQFF.

This chain joins TRBV2 and TRBJ1-5; 10 nucleotides align to TRBD1. CDR1 and CDR2 (germline): SNHLY, FYNNEI. Trimming cost V 6 bases and J 4 bases; bases outside gene matches: 6. The CDR3 sequence is 15 residues long. The CDR3 is CASSVRDRGNQPQHF. The CDR3, as DNA: TGTGCCAGCAGCGTCCGGGACAGGGGTAATCAGCCCCAGCATTTT.

J is TRBJ2-1 and V is TRBV7-3, with 7 bases that match TRBD1. Germline values: CDR1 SGHTA, CDR2 FQGTGA. Losses at the gene ends were 5 bases for V and 8 bases for J; bases not matched to a gene: 6. The CDR3 totals 13 residues. CDR3 protein: CASSLRQGDEQFF. Here the CDR3 DNA reads TGTGCCAGCAGCCTGAGACAGGGCGATGAGCAGTTCTTC. Based on the CDR3 plus reference TRBV7-3 and TRBJ2-1, the full variable domain is GAGVSQTPSNKVTEKGKYVELRCDPISGHTALYWYRQSLGQGPEFLIYFQGTGAADDSGLPNDRFFAVRPEGSVSTLKIQRTERGDSAVYLCASSLRQGDEQFFGPGTRLTVL.

This chain uses TRBV18 with TRBJ1-6, with D perhaps matching TRBD1 (6 bases). The V end was cut by 4 bases, the J end by 9 bases, with 19 bases between. The CDR3 loop spans 16 amino acids. The germline gives CDR1 KGHSH, CDR2 LQKENI. CDR3: CASSRPQGIGFSPLHF. The CDR3 DNA reads as TGTGCCAGCTCACGCCCGCAGGGGATAGGATTTTCACCCCTCCACTTT.

The genes are TRBV6-5 and TRBJ1-6, with D hard to call. Trimming removed 7 bases at V and 4 bases at J, with 11 bases between. From germline, CDR1 is MNHEY and CDR2 SVGAGI. This CDR3 has 14 amino acids. CDR3 bases: TGTGCCAGCACCCCTAGCCGGTATAATTCACCCCTCCACTTT. Its protein is CASTPSRYNSPLHF.

This clone has a handful of counts. The V and J genes are TRBV11-2 and TRBJ2-5, with 7 bases that match TRBD1. J lost 3 bases, V lost 6 bases, and 4 bases had no gene match. The CDR3 covers 13 residues. Germline CDR1 reads SGHAT; CDR2 reads FQNNGV. The CDR3 here is CASSLDREETQYF. The DNA for the CDR3 is TGTGCCAGCAGTCTCGACAGGGAAGAGACCCAGTACTTC.

V is TRBV7-3 and J is TRBJ2-3; no reliable D call. The CDR3 has 13 residues. CDR1 and CDR2 (germline): SGHTA, FQGTGA. Trimming cost V 4 bases and J 4 bases, with 9 bases left between them. The CDR3 DNA reads as TGTGCCAGCAGCTCCGAGGCCCCAGATACGCAGTATTTT. Protein: CASSSEAPDTQYF.

V and J are TRBV2 and TRBJ2-7, with 9 bases that match TRBD1. The germline V gene encodes CDR1 SNHLY and CDR2 FYNNEI. The J segment lost 3 bases and the V segment lost 5 bases, leaving 2 bases of the junction unmatched. This CDR3 has 13 residues. The CDR3 DNA reads as TGTGCCAGCAGTACAGGGGGCTTCTACGAGCAGTACTTC. Encoded protein: CASSTGGFYEQYF.

V gene TRBV4-3 combines with J gene TRBJ2-1, with 11 bases identical to TRBD2. Germline V CDR1 and CDR2: LGHNA, YSLEER. V was pared by 0 bases and J by 5 bases, with 3 bases of the junction left unmatched. There are 16 residues in the CDR3. In DNA form, the CDR3 reads TGCGCCAGCAGCCAAGAACTAGCGGGGGTAAACAATGAGCAGTTCTTC. It specifies CASSQELAGVNNEQFF.

This chain joins TRBV6-1 and TRBJ2-5; 12 bases line up with TRBD2. Trimming removed 2 bases from V and 5 bases from J; junction bases left unmatched: 9. Germline assignment: CDR1 MNHNS and CDR2 SASEGT. This CDR3 has 17 residues. The chain's CDR3 is CASSESSGGVVWETQYF. CDR3 DNA sequence: TGTGCCAGCAGTGAATCTAGCGGGGGGGTGGTATGGGAGACCCAGTACTTC.

This clone was found a few times. This chain links TRBV28 with TRBJ1-5, with TRBD1 as a possible D gene (6 bases). The CDR3 spans 15 residues. Germline-derived CDR1 and CDR2 are MDHEN and SYDVKM. Trimming removed 5 bases at V and 9 bases at J, with 20 bases between. The CDR3 region is CASSPLGHLLGPQHF. CDR3 nucleotide sequence: TGTGCCAGCAGTCCGCTGGGACACCTCTTGGGGCCCCAGCATTTT.

The chain recombines TRBV10-3 with TRBJ2-3, with D unclear. Germline lookup yields CDR1 ENHRY and CDR2 SYGVKD. V was pared by 4 bases and J by 1 base, with 6 bases between. The CDR3 contains 13 residues. CDR3 loop: CAISVSGTDTQYF. As DNA, the CDR3 is TGTGCCATCAGTGTTTCGGGCACAGATACGCAGTATTTT.